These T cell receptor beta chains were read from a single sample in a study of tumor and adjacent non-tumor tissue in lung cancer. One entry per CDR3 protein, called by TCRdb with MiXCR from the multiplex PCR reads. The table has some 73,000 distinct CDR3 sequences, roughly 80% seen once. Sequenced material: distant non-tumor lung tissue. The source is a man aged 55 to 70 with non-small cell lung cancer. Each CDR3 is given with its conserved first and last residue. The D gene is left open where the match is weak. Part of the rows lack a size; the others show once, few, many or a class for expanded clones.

DNA: TGTGCCAGCAGCCCGATAGACTTAAATGAGCACTTCTTC; CDR3: CASSPIDLNEHFF; length: 13; D: -; V: TRBV5-4; J: TRBJ2-1; size: -
DNA: TGTGCCAGCTGCTTAGACAGAAGATATAATGCACCCCTCCCCTTT; CDR3: CASCLDRRYNAPLPF; length: 15; D: -; V: TRBV11-2; J: TRBJ1-6; size: -
DNA: TGTGCCAGCAACTTATTCCCCGAGGCCCTCAAAGGCTACGAGCAGTATTTT; CDR3: CASNLFPEALKGYEQYF; length: 17; D: -; V: TRBV11-2; J: TRBJ2-3; size: -
DNA: TGTGCGAGCAACCAAGACGGCAGGGGCGGGAGCTCCTACGAGCAGTACTTC; CDR3: CASNQDGRGGSSYEQYF; length: 17; D: -; V: TRBV4-2; J: TRBJ2-7; size: -
DNA: TGTGCCAGCAGCAAGACAGGTCCACCCCTCCACTTT; CDR3: CASSKTGPPLHF; length: 12; D: -; V: TRBV12-3/TRBV12-4; J: TRBJ1-6; size: once
DNA: TGCGCCAGCAGCGCAGGACAGGGGAGATCACCCCTCCACTTT; CDR3: CASSAGQGRSPLHF; length: 14; D: TRBD1; V: TRBV5-1; J: TRBJ1-6; size: -
DNA: TGTGTCAGTAGTTACTCGAGGGCGGAGGTAGAAAAACTGTTTTTT; CDR3: CVSSYSRAEVEKLFF; length: 15; D: -; V: TRBV6-5; J: TRBJ1-4; size: -
DNA: TGCAGTACTGTCCCATGGACTACTGATGGCTACACCTTC; CDR3: CSTVPWTTDGYTF; length: 13; D: -; V: TRBV20-1; J: TRBJ1-2; size: -
DNA: TGTGCCAAAAGTTACCTACATGGAAGCAATCAGCCCCAGCATTTT; CDR3: CAKSYLHGSNQPQHF; length: 15; D: -; V: TRBV6-5; J: TRBJ1-5; size: -
DNA: TGCGCCAGCAGCCAAGATAGGGACTACGATCAGTATTTC; CDR3: CASSQDRDYDQYF; length: 13; D: TRBD2; V: TRBV4-1; J: TRBJ2-7; size: few
DNA: TGCGCCTGCAGCCAAGAATCCGCCCCCCTGGGGGGATATGGCTACACCTTC; CDR3: CACSQESAPLGGYGYTF; length: 17; D: -; V: TRBV4-1; J: TRBJ1-2; size: -
DNA: TGCGGCAGCAGCCAACCGACAGTCGGGCCAAGCAACACTGAAGCTTTCTTT; CDR3: CGSSQPTVGPSNTEAFF; length: 17; D: -; V: TRBV4-1; J: TRBJ1-1; size: once
DNA: TGCAGGGTTGGGGCCGGCAAGAATGAAAACCTGTTTTTT; CDR3: CRVGAGKNENLFF; length: 13; D: -; V: TRBV29-1; J: TRBJ1-4; size: -